This T cell receptor (beta chain) was captured in a study of blood T cell repertoires in COVID-19. The wider study: Specimens from acute and convalescent COVID-19 originated in the United States, Italy and Spain. PBMCs, B-cell-depleted T cells, or T cells were the source of the cDNA or gDNA that made up the material.

Authors' analysis steps: Reference gene primer amplification in the assay estimated nucleated cell counts. Clones were sequenced by immunoSEQ multiplex PCR, and TCRdb holds only the in-frame ones, with some missing. V, J and clone size derive from that table, while D and trimming were established from the DNA sequence. Here the sample spans 65,000 to 70,000 clones, approximately 79% being singletons. CDR1 is SGHRS, CDR2 YFSETQ, per germline. The V gene lost 4 bases and the J gene lost 7 bases, with 20 bases spanning the gap. The CDR3 length is 15 residues. This sequence originates from a human donor in a cohort sampled during active COVID-19. V usage is TRBV5-1 and J usage is TRBJ2-5, with D unclear. The sample was peripheral blood. This CDR3 reads CASSPRVAVERTQYF. In DNA form, the CDR3 reads TGCGCCAGCAGCCCCCGGGTGGCGGTAGAGCGGACCCAGTACTTC.